The 21 T cell receptor beta chains presented below share a single source sample, sequenced in a study of T cell responses to AZD1222 COVID-19 vaccine. Repertoires were generated with immunoSEQ multiplex PCR, while TCRdb's copy carries only in-frame clones and drops some. The table records about 180,000 clones, about 90% of them present only once. This specimen consisted of peripheral blood, obtained on day 0 of AZD1222 vaccination. These receptors all come from an adult in good health.

This chain links TRBV19 with TRBJ1-5; tentatively, D is TRBD1 (5 bases). The CDR3 runs to 16 residues. Trimming cost V 7 bases and J 0 bases, with 16 bases left between them. Germline assignment: CDR1 LNHDA and CDR2 SQIVND (reference sequence). The CDR3 region is CASTPKWTYSNQPQHF. The CDR3 coding sequence is TGTGCCAGTACTCCCAAATGGACATATAGCAATCAGCCCCAGCATTTT.

The rearrangement uses TRBV10-2 and TRBJ1-3; 8 bases line up with TRBD1. Trimming took 5 bases from V and 4 from J; bases not matched to a gene: 4. The CDR3 totals 14 residues. Germline CDR1 reads WSHSY; CDR2 reads SAAADI. The CDR3 nucleotides read TGCGCCAGCAGTCAGACAGGGGACGGAAACACCATATATTTT. This encodes CASSQTGDGNTIYF.

The chain joins TRBV28 to TRBJ1-3; D unresolved. V lost 4 bases to trimming and J lost 0 bases, with 10 bases between them. Germline V gives CDR1 MDHEN, CDR2 SYDVKM. The CDR3 runs to 15 residues. CDR3 bases: TGTGCCAGCAGTTACAGTCAACGCTCTGGAAACACCATATATTTT. It is translated as CASSYSQRSGNTIYF.

This clone has a single count. This chain links TRBV20-1 with TRBJ1-5; D remains unclear. Trimming cost V 3 bases and J 4 bases, with 16 bases left between them. Per germline, CDR1 DFQATT and CDR2 SNEGSKA (reference sequence). This CDR3 region has 15 residues. The CDR3 spells CSASDAGSRNQPQHF. The CDR3 nucleotides are TGCAGTGCTAGTGATGCCGGGAGTCGAAATCAGCCCCAGCATTTT.

The chain carries TRBV5-1 and TRBJ1-2, with a weak D call TRBD1 (5 bases). The germline V gene encodes CDR1 SGHRS and CDR2 YFSETQ. V dropped 0 bases and J dropped 4 bases, with 19 bases sitting between them. The CDR3 runs to 17 residues. The CDR3 here is CASSLEGGTGRSYGYTF. CDR3 bases: TGCGCCAGCAGCTTGGAGGGCGGGACTGGCCGATCCTATGGCTACACCTTC.

This clone was detected once. The chain joins TRBV7-2 to TRBJ2-7; D possibly corresponds to TRBD2 (5 bases). The CDR3 runs to 14 residues. Trimming left V 5 bases short and J 10 bases short, with 21 bases between. Looked up from germline, CDR1 is SGHTA and CDR2 is FQGNSA. The DNA of the CDR3 is TGTGCCAGCAGCAATAGGGCGGCTAGCAGACCCCAGTACTTC. The encoded protein is CASSNRAASRPQYF.

V and J are TRBV9 and TRBJ1-1; D ambiguous. This CDR3 has 13 amino acids. V was trimmed by 3 bases and J by 4 bases, leaving 10 bases between them. Per the germline V gene, CDR1 is SGDLS and CDR2 is YYNGEE. CDR3 DNA sequence: TGTGCCAGCAGCGCAGGAGTGGGCACTGAAGCTTTCTTT. Translation gives CASSAGVGTEAFF.

The chain joins TRBV6-5 to TRBJ1-4; D gene unclear. The V gene lost 8 bases and the J gene lost 0 bases, with 10 bases spanning the gap. Germline loops: CDR1 MNHEY, CDR2 SVGAGI. This CDR3 is 14 amino acids long. This chain's CDR3 is CASCTGATNEKLFF. The CDR3 DNA reads as TGTGCCAGCTGCACGGGAGCAACTAATGAAAAACTGTTTTTT.

The J gene is TRBJ2-7, the V gene TRBV4-1; 10 bases match TRBD1. The V gene end was trimmed by 1 base and the J gene end by 2 bases; junction bases not matched to a gene: 2. The V gene's germline CDR1 is MGHRA and CDR2 YSYEKL. The CDR3 totals 15 residues. The CDR3: CASSQGTGGTYEQYF. As DNA, the CDR3 is TGCGCCAGCAGCCAAGGGACAGGGGGAACCTACGAGCAGTACTTC.

The rearrangement joins TRBV12-1 to TRBJ1-1. TRBV12-1 is termed a pseudogene. There are 16 residues in the CDR3. The CDR3 DNA sequence: TGTGCCAAATCCGGGCAGGGACCTAATTGGTTCACTGAAGCTTTCTTT. Protein: CAKSGQGPNWFTEAFF.

This chain joins TRBV5-1 and TRBJ1-2, with unresolved D. This CDR3 region has 14 residues. Germline CDR1 reads SGHRS; CDR2 reads YFSETQ. Trimming stripped 4 bases from V and 2 bases from J, with 12 bases between. CDR3 residues: CASSRVEENYGYTF. CDR3 nucleotides: TGCGCCAGCAGCCGGGTGGAGGAGAACTATGGCTACACCTTC.

The chain employs TRBV30 and TRBJ2-5; 10 bases line up with TRBD2. V shed 3 bases and J 3 bases; nucleotides not matched to a gene: 10. The CDR3 extends over 16 amino acids. Looked up from germline, CDR1 is GTSNPN and CDR2 is SVGIG (reference sequence). For the CDR3, the DNA is TGTGCCTGGAGGAGAGGTCTAGCGGGGGTCAAAGAGACCCAGTACTTC. This codes for CAWRRGLAGVKETQYF.

V is TRBV6-1 and J is TRBJ2-3; D is unresolved. The CDR3 sequence is 15 residues long. Germline V gene sequence: CDR1 MNHNS, CDR2 SASEGT. Trimming took 0 bases from V and 5 from J, leaving 12 bases between them. Written as DNA, the CDR3 is TGTGCCAGCAGTGAAGCGCTTAGTTGGGGAGATACGCAGTATTTT. Amino acids: CASSEALSWGDTQYF.

The rearrangement joins TRBV30 to TRBJ2-7; D is unresolved. Deletions cut 1 base from V and 5 bases from J, with 6 bases between. The germline V gene has CDR1 GTSNPN and CDR2 SVGIG (reference sequence). This CDR3 has 11 residues. Here the CDR3 reads CAWSARHEQYF. CDR3 nucleotide sequence: TGTGCCTGGAGTGCCCGTCACGAGCAGTACTTC.

The V and J genes are TRBV19 and TRBJ2-1; TRBD2 matches 8 bases. Unmatched junction bases numbered 14, after V lost 5 bases and J lost 5 bases. The CDR3 consists of 17 residues. Germline values: CDR1 LNHDA, CDR2 SQIVND (reference sequence). DNA of the CDR3: TGTGCCAGTAGTCAACACCCCTTGAGCGGGGGTGACAATGAGCAGTTCTTC. Its protein is CASSQHPLSGGDNEQFF.

The chain employs TRBV24-1 and TRBJ1-6; D is unresolved. Trimming took 6 bases from V and 4 from J, leaving 18 bases between them. The CDR3 sequence is 17 residues long. CDR1 KGHDR and CDR2 SFDVKD come from the germline V gene. CDR3 sequence (DNA): TGTGCCACCAGTCGCCTGAATGGGGAAACGTATAATTCACCCCTCCACTTT. It is translated as CATSRLNGETYNSPLHF.

This rearrangement joins TRBV28 to TRBJ1-5; 9 nucleotides align to TRBD1. The V gene end was trimmed by 2 bases and the J gene end by 2 bases; junction bases not matched to a gene: 25. The CDR3 extends over 23 amino acids. The germline V gene has CDR1 MDHEN and CDR2 SYDVKM. The DNA of the CDR3 is TGTGCCAGCAGTTTACTACATCTTAATGTTGGACAGGGGAGGAGCATGGGCAATCAGCCCCAGCATTTT. Translated, it gives CASSLLHLNVGQGRSMGNQPQHF.

The chain employs TRBV14 and TRBJ1-2; TRBD1 is a possible D gene (6 bases). Germline loops: CDR1 SGHDN, CDR2 FVKESK. Trimming pared 3 bases from V and 8 bases from J, leaving 13 bases between. The CDR3 covers 13 residues. CDR3 residues: CASSHGTSRGYTF. For the CDR3, the DNA is TGTGCCAGCAGCCACGGGACAAGCCGCGGCTACACCTTC.

This clone was seen once. The rearrangement uses TRBV6-5 and TRBJ2-5, with 8 bases matching TRBD2. Trimming removed 1 base from V and 5 bases from J; junction bases left unmatched: 6. The CDR3 has 15 amino acids. The germline V gene has CDR1 MNHEY and CDR2 SVGAGI. The CDR3 loop reads CASSYYRGGGETQYF. For the CDR3, the DNA is TGTGCCAGCAGTTACTATCGGGGGGGCGGGGAGACCCAGTACTTC.

V usage is TRBV5-8 and J usage is TRBJ1-5, with 9 bases fitting TRBD1. The CDR3 is 17 amino acids. V lost 4 bases and J lost 6; bases outside the gene matches: 14. Germline V gene data show CDR1 as SGHTS and CDR2 as YDEGEE. The CDR3: CASSPGQGRVFGQPQHF. In DNA form, the CDR3 reads TGTGCCAGCAGCCCTGGACAGGGGAGGGTTTTTGGTCAGCCCCAGCATTTT.

V and J are TRBV12-5 and TRBJ2-7, with D perhaps matching TRBD1 or TRBD2 (7 bases each). CDR3 length: 16 amino acids. Trimming removed 0 bases from V and 4 bases from J, with 16 bases in between. CDR1 is LGHNT and CDR2 is FRNRAP in the germline V gene. CDR3 region: CASGLVLGGGAYEQYF. The CDR3, as DNA: TGTGCTAGTGGTTTGGTACTGGGAGGGGGCGCGTACGAGCAGTACTTC.